This is a list of T cell receptor beta chains from one sample in a study of CD4 T cells in relation to SARS-CoV-2 and coronaviruses. Which antigens these TCRs recognize remains unknown. The table came from immunoSEQ multiplex PCR; TCRdb's copy has only in-frame clones and leaves some out. The sample has about 36,000 clones, roughly four fifths seen once. The sequenced sample consisted of naive CD4+ T cells from PBMCs, cultured in vitro. These receptor sequences come from an adult with COVID-19. The CDR3 runs from the conserved cysteine through the conserved F or W. The D gene is left open where the match is weak. Part of the rows lack a size; the others show once, few, many or a class for expanded clones.

j_call clone_size d_call v_call cdr3_nt cdr3_aa
TRBJ2-5 NA NA TRBV6-6 TGTGCCAGCAGTCTTTGGGGGAAGGGGACCCAGTACTTC CASSLWGKGTQYF
TRBJ1-2 NA NA TRBV6-2/TRBV6-3 TGTGCCAGCAGTCAGATCCTGGGGCCCTATGGCTACACCTTC CASSQILGPYGYTF
TRBJ2-4 NA TRBD2 TRBV5-4 TGTGCCAGCCAGACCGGGGGGAACTCAGCCAAAAACATTCAGTACTTC CASQTGGNSAKNIQYF
TRBJ2-1 NA NA TRBV5-4 TGTGCCAGCAGCCACCGGGACGGACACAATGAGCAGTTCTTC CASSHRDGHNEQFF
TRBJ2-1 NA TRBD2 TRBV24-1 TGTGCCACCAGTGATTCACCCGGGACTAGCGGAACCCTTTCCTACAATGAGCAGTTCTTC CATSDSPGTSGTLSYNEQFF
TRBJ2-5 NA NA TRBV12-5 TGTGCTAGTGGTTTGGGGGACGGAACACAAGAGACCCAGTACTTC CASGLGDGTQETQYF
TRBJ2-3 NA NA TRBV5-8 TGTGCCAGCAGCTTGAGAGACCTTCCGGCCCAGTATTTT CASSLRDLPAQYF
TRBJ2-5 NA TRBD2 TRBV6-2/TRBV6-3 TGTGCCAGCAGTTACTTAGGCGGGGGGACTCGCCAAGAGACCCAGTACTTC CASSYLGGGTRQETQYF
TRBJ2-1 NA TRBD2 TRBV28 TGTGCCAGTCACACTAGCGGGAGTAAGAATGAGCAGTTCTTC CASHTSGSKNEQFF
TRBJ1-5 NA NA TRBV6-6 TGTGCCAGCAGTTCCGGGAATCAGCCCCAGCATTTT CASSSGNQPQHF
TRBJ2-5 NA TRBD2 TRBV7-3 TGTGCCAGCAGCTTAGGCCTAGCGGTAGAAGAGACCCAGTACTTC CASSLGLAVEETQYF
TRBJ1-5 NA NA TRBV6-2/TRBV6-3 TGTGCCAGCAGCTCCTGGACAGAAGGGCAGCCCCAGCATTTT CASSSWTEGQPQHF
TRBJ2-7 NA NA TRBV4-1 TGCGCCAGCAGCCAAGCCCATTTCAGGGGCTACGAGCAGTACTTC CASSQAHFRGYEQYF
TRBJ2-3 NA TRBD1 TRBV6-6 TGTGCCAGCAGTGAGGACAGGGGCGCAGATACGCAGTATTTT CASSEDRGADTQYF
TRBJ2-3 NA NA TRBV7-9 TGTGCCAGCTGTGGACACCTTAGCACAGATACGCAGTATTTT CASCGHLSTDTQYF
TRBJ2-7 NA TRBD2 TRBV28 TGTGCCAGCACATTCCCTAGCGGGGGGACCTACGAGCAGTACTTC CASTFPSGGTYEQYF
TRBJ2-1 NA NA TRBV3-1/TRBV3-2 TGTGCCAGCAGCCAACTAAGGGGACCCAGTTTCTTC CASSQLRGPSFF
TRBJ2-1 NA TRBD2 TRBV10-3 TGTGCCATCAGCACACTAGCGTACTCCTACAATGAGCAGTTCTTC CAISTLAYSYNEQFF
TRBJ2-1 NA TRBD2 TRBV18 TGTGCCAGCTCACCACCGCTAGGCAGGGAGGGGTACAATGAGCAGTTCTTC CASSPPLGREGYNEQFF
TRBJ2-5 NA TRBD2 TRBV15 TGTGCCACCAGCAGAGCTAGCGGGGGGGTAGAGACCCAGTACTTC CATSRASGGVETQYF
TRBJ2-3 NA TRBD2 TRBV28 TGTGCCAGCAGTACTTTCGCTAGCGGGAGCCCAGATACGCAGTATTTT CASSTFASGSPDTQYF
TRBJ2-7 few NA TRBV3-1/TRBV3-2 TGTGCCAGCAGCCAACTGGGGACGGGGACGTACGAGCAGTACTTC CASSQLGTGTYEQYF
TRBJ2-3 NA TRBD1 TRBV28 TGTGCCATCACCCCTAGGGACAGGGGGCTAACAGATACGCAGTATTTT CAITPRDRGLTDTQYF
TRBJ2-7 NA NA TRBV3-1/TRBV3-2 TGTGCCAGCAGCTTTCTACAGGGTAACGAGCAGTACTTC CASSFLQGNEQYF
TRBJ1-2 once NA TRBV5-6 TGTGCCAGCAGCTTTACTGGACAGCTAGGTGGCTACACCTTC CASSFTGQLGGYTF
TRBJ2-7 NA TRBD2 TRBV9 TGTGCCAGCAGCCCCCGGACTAGCGGGAGTAGGAGCTCCTACGAGCAGTACTTC CASSPRTSGSRSSYEQYF
TRBJ2-1 NA TRBD2 TRBV30 TGTGCCTGGAGTTTTATAGCGGGCCCCTACAATGAGCAGTTCTTC CAWSFIAGPYNEQFF
TRBJ2-1 NA TRBD2 TRBV19 TGTGCCAGTAGCCGTTTAGGGACTAGCGAAAATGAGCAGTTCTTC CASSRLGTSENEQFF
TRBJ1-5 once TRBD1 TRBV6-1 TGTGCCAGCAGTGATGAGGACAGGGGATGGCAGCCCCAGCATTTT CASSDEDRGWQPQHF
TRBJ2-1 NA NA TRBV13 TGTGCCAGCAGTCTCGGCGATGAGCAGTTCTTC CASSLGDEQFF
TRBJ2-3 NA NA TRBV6-5 TGTGCCAGCGCCGCGCTAGATACGCAGTATTTT CASAALDTQYF
TRBJ2-7 NA NA TRBV9 TGTGCCAGCAGCGTCAACCCCGGGACGTCCACCTACGAGCAGTACTTC CASSVNPGTSTYEQYF
TRBJ2-7 once TRBD1 TRBV28 TGTGCCAGCAGTTTCTCCGGGACAGGGTCCTACGAGCAGTACTTC CASSFSGTGSYEQYF
TRBJ1-4 NA NA TRBV5-6 TGTGCCAGCAGCTCGTCAAGGGGGGTTATTGAAAAACTGTTTTTT CASSSSRGVIEKLFF
TRBJ2-6 NA NA TRBV4-3 TGCGCCAGCAGCCAAGAATCGGGATCTGGGGCCAACGTCCTGACTTTC CASSQESGSGANVLTF
TRBJ1-1 NA NA TRBV10-2 TGCGCCAGCAGTGAGGGGGACACTGAAGCTTTCTTT CASSEGDTEAFF
TRBJ1-3 NA TRBD1 TRBV7-9 TGTGCCAGCAGCTTAGCGGGCAGGGGGCGCAGATCTGGAAACACCATATATTTT CASSLAGRGRRSGNTIYF
TRBJ2-1 NA TRBD2 TRBV2 TGTGCCAGCATCCTGGATAGCGGGAGTCGCAATGAGCAGTTCTTC CASILDSGSRNEQFF
TRBJ1-4 once TRBD1 TRBV5-1 TGCGCCAGCGGACAGGGGTACGGGGCAACTAATGAAAAACTGTTTTTT CASGQGYGATNEKLFF
TRBJ2-1 NA TRBD2 TRBV30 TGTGCCTGGCGGGCTAGCGGAAGCTCCTACAATGAGCAGTTCTTC CAWRASGSSYNEQFF
TRBJ1-2 NA NA TRBV28 TGTGCCAGCAGAAGACGTGGGGGGCGCGGGGACTATGGCTACACCTTC CASRRRGGRGDYGYTF
TRBJ2-7 NA NA TRBV3-1/TRBV3-2 TGTGCCAGCAGCCCCCTTTCGGAGGGCGGCGAGCAGTACTTC CASSPLSEGGEQYF
TRBJ2-5 once NA TRBV28 TGTGCCAGCAGGGCGCGGGGCGCGGGGCCTCGAGAGACCCAGTACTTC CASRARGAGPRETQYF
TRBJ1-2 NA NA TRBV6-5 TGTGCCAGCAGTTCAGCTACTAACTATGGCTACACCTTC CASSSATNYGYTF
TRBJ1-4 NA NA TRBV4-1 TGCGCCAGCAGCCAACCTCGCGGTGGGAGGGCAACTAATGAAAAACTGTTTTTT CASSQPRGGRATNEKLFF
TRBJ2-1 NA NA TRBV6-6 TGTGCCAGCAGTTCCCAGTCGAGCTCCTACAATGAGCAGTTCTTC CASSSQSSSYNEQFF
TRBJ1-3 NA NA TRBV11-2 TGTGCCAGCAGCTTAGATCGGACGGGTGGAAACACCATATATTTT CASSLDRTGGNTIYF
TRBJ2-7 NA NA TRBV4-1 TGCGCCAGCAGCCAAGATACATCCGGGAGCTACTACGAGCAGTACTTC CASSQDTSGSYYEQYF
TRBJ2-7 NA TRBD2 TRBV28 TGTGCCAGCAGTTTAAATATAGCGGGCCTCTACGAGCAGTACTTC CASSLNIAGLYEQYF
TRBJ2-2 NA NA TRBV28 TGTGCCAGCAGTAGGGCAGGGGCCGCCGGGGAGCTGTTTTTT CASSRAGAAGELFF
TRBJ2-2 NA TRBD2 TRBV7-3 TGTGCCAGCAGCTTCAGCGGGAGAGGTACCGGGGAGCTGTTTTTT CASSFSGRGTGELFF
TRBJ2-7 NA NA TRBV23-1 TGCGCCAGCAGTCACGTCTCCTACGAGCAGTACTTC CASSHVSYEQYF
TRBJ1-3 once NA TRBV28 TGTGCCAGCAGTTTATCCCCCACAGGTGGAGGAAACACCATATATTTT CASSLSPTGGGNTIYF